This T cell receptor beta chain was retrieved from a study of CXCR3-negative and CXCR3-positive naive CD8 T cells (dated by TCRdb to between 2017 and 2020). Background on the whole study: In total, some 140 million TRB reads were obtained, which works out to roughly 1.5 +/- 0.3 million reads per library. Diversity and physicochemical repertoire analyses were performed on about a dozen donors pooled from two independent experiments. The TRBV-TRBJ cluster analysis covered naive subsets from 5 donors and memory cells from 3 donors.

For every CD8+ T cell subset, a few hundred thousand cells were flow-sorted straight into RLT lysis buffer, and each subset was sorted in triplicate. To keep memory contaminants out, a stringent definition of naive CD8+ T cells was applied: CD45RO-CCR7+CD27+CD95-. Standard density gradient centrifugation was used to isolate peripheral blood mononuclear cells from buffy coats. Naive CXCR3-negative and CXCR3-positive CD8+ T cells were flow-sorted using a FACSAria III. Total RNA was extracted from sorted cells using an RNeasy Mini Kit. A word on this clonotype: Its target antigen remains unknown.

General findings and caveats noted by the study authors: Repertoire diversity was comparably high in both naive subsets but much lower in memory CD8+ T cells. TRBV-TRBJ usage was similar between naive CXCR3-negative and CXCR3-positive cells from the same donor, while memory cells showed distinct patterns. Because CXCR3 expression was partially decreased after cryopreservation, freshly isolated PBMCs were used for most assays. Because surface CD5, which is linked to self-reactivity in mice, was comparable between the naive subsets, TCR interaction strength was also inferred from the physicochemical properties of TRB CDR3s. TRB CDR3s from CXCR3-positive naive cells showed higher hydrophobicity (lower Kidera factor 4), lower energy, and higher strength and volume indices than CXCR3-negative naive cells.

The germline V gene sets CDR1 to MNHEY and CDR2 to SVGAGI. From the cysteine up to the phenylalanine, the CDR3 has a length of 15 residues. Only the protein is on record. Sequencing was carried out with a NextSeq 550. The Human TCR Profiling Kit (MiLaboratory) was used to prepare UMI-labeled 5' RACE TRB cDNA libraries. The full amount of extracted RNA was used for cDNA synthesis, and the full amount of resulting cDNA was used for PCR amplification. The libraries were made side by side, with each library going through the same number of PCR cycles. The paper's data handling went like this. With a minimum of two reads required per UMI, MIGEC and MiXCR pulled out about 52,000 +/- 9,100 unique UMI-labeled TRB cDNA molecules from each library. Each library averaged approximately 40,000 +/- 10,000 functional in-frame TRB CDR3 nucleotide clonotypes without stop codons. After each sample was downsampled to 5000 UMI-labeled TRB molecules, VDJtools was used to calculate diversity metrics such as normalized Shannon-Wiener and Chao1. VDJtools computed clonotype-size-weighted physicochemical properties of the central five CDR3 residues: interaction energy, strength, volume and Kidera factor 4. TCRdb reprocessed the reads and lists each CDR3 protein sequence as a single entry, with no DNA. TCRdb's processing, not the authors' own work, is the source of the V and J calls. The sample's records list more than 65,000 distinct CDR3 sequences. 1.5% of the sample goes to the ten largest clones.

The rearrangement combines TRBV6-5 with TRBJ1-1; absent DNA, TCRdb's TRBD1 call cannot be checked. Sequenced sample: naive CXCR3- CD8+ T cells from blood. The cell subset or site label here, explained by the study, means: CD45RO-CCR7+CD27+CD95- naive CD8+ T cells lacking CXCR3 (TNR3-). The TCR sequence derives from a human donor in good health. Some clones in this sample may be carry-over from other donors' samples. CDR3 sequence: CASWSRKSPSTEAFF.